Listed below are T cell receptor beta chains from one sample, sequenced in a study of T cell responses to AZD1222 COVID-19 vaccine. Clones were read by immunoSEQ multiplex PCR, and TCRdb kept only the in-frame ones, dropping some. The table lists hundreds of thousands of clones, about 93% of them singletons. This specimen was peripheral blood, taken on day 0 of MenACWY control vaccination. Receptors were obtained from an adult in good health. Both conserved end residues are part of each CDR3. The order of the fields is J gene, D gene, clone size, V gene, CDR3 DNA, CDR3 protein. The D gene is left open where the match is weak. Clone size is shown for a subset of rows, as once, few, many or a class of expanded clone.

J gene: TRBJ2-7
D gene: TRBD1
clone size: -
V gene: TRBV5-1
CDR3 DNA: TGCGCCAGCAGCTTACCGGGACAGGGGGCATACGAGCAGTACTTC
CDR3 protein: CASSLPGQGAYEQYF

J gene: TRBJ1-1
D gene: -
clone size: -
V gene: TRBV7-2
CDR3 DNA: TGTGCCAGCAGCTTAGGGCATTGGGGGGAAGCTTTCTTT
CDR3 protein: CASSLGHWGEAFF

J gene: TRBJ1-2
D gene: -
clone size: once
V gene: TRBV3-1/TRBV3-2
CDR3 DNA: TGTGCCAGCAGCCAAGATATGTCAGGGTACGGCTACACCTTC
CDR3 protein: CASSQDMSGYGYTF

J gene: TRBJ1-6
D gene: -
clone size: once
V gene: TRBV5-1
CDR3 DNA: TGCGCCAGCAGCTTACAGGGTGGTAATTCACCCCTCCACTTT
CDR3 protein: CASSLQGGNSPLHF

J gene: TRBJ2-3
D gene: TRBD1
clone size: -
V gene: TRBV7-9
CDR3 DNA: TGTGCCAGCAGCCCCCGACAGGGTGATGCTAGCACAGATACGCAGTATTTT
CDR3 protein: CASSPRQGDASTDTQYF

J gene: TRBJ2-3
D gene: -
clone size: -
V gene: TRBV5-1
CDR3 DNA: TGCGCCAGCAGCTCTATCAACCCAGATACGCAGTATTTT
CDR3 protein: CASSSINPDTQYF

J gene: TRBJ1-1
D gene: -
clone size: -
V gene: TRBV2
CDR3 DNA: TGTGCCAGCAGCCCCAATCCCATGAACACTGAAGCTTTCTTT
CDR3 protein: CASSPNPMNTEAFF

J gene: TRBJ1-5
D gene: TRBD1
clone size: -
V gene: TRBV11-1
CDR3 DNA: TGTGCCAGCAGCTTGGACAGGGCTCAGCCCCAGCATTTT
CDR3 protein: CASSLDRAQPQHF

J gene: TRBJ2-7
D gene: TRBD1
clone size: -
V gene: TRBV6-5
CDR3 DNA: TGTGCCAGCAAACCTTGGGACAGGGACGACGAGCAGTACTTC
CDR3 protein: CASKPWDRDDEQYF

J gene: TRBJ2-7
D gene: -
clone size: -
V gene: TRBV3-1/TRBV3-2
CDR3 DNA: TGTGCCAGCAGCCAAGATAATAGTGAGGGCTACGAGCAGTACTTC
CDR3 protein: CASSQDNSEGYEQYF

J gene: TRBJ1-4
D gene: -
clone size: -
V gene: TRBV19
CDR3 DNA: TGTGCCAGTAGTATTCTGCAGGGGAGGGGAGGTGAAAAACTGTTTTTT
CDR3 protein: CASSILQGRGGEKLFF

J gene: TRBJ2-7
D gene: TRBD1
clone size: -
V gene: TRBV6-5
CDR3 DNA: TGTGCCAGCTCCGGGACAGGGGGTTCCTCCGAGCAGTACTTC
CDR3 protein: CASSGTGGSSEQYF

J gene: TRBJ1-5
D gene: -
clone size: -
V gene: TRBV2
CDR3 DNA: TGTGCCAGCAGTGAGGAGACAGTGGGTCAGCCCCAGCATTTT
CDR3 protein: CASSEETVGQPQHF

J gene: TRBJ1-5
D gene: -
clone size: -
V gene: TRBV2
CDR3 DNA: TGTGCCAGCAGTGATTGGGGTTCCGGTAGCAATCAGCCCCAGCATTTT
CDR3 protein: CASSDWGSGSNQPQHF

J gene: TRBJ1-4
D gene: -
clone size: -
V gene: TRBV15
CDR3 DNA: TGTGCCACCAACTTGGGCGCCCCTAATGAAAAACTGTTTTTT
CDR3 protein: CATNLGAPNEKLFF

J gene: TRBJ2-1
D gene: -
clone size: -
V gene: TRBV27
CDR3 DNA: TGTGCCAGCAGTTCTTGGGCGGGGGCACACAATGAGCAGTTCTTC
CDR3 protein: CASSSWAGAHNEQFF

J gene: TRBJ2-5
D gene: TRBD1
clone size: once
V gene: TRBV5-1
CDR3 DNA: TGCGCCAGCAGCCTCCGACAGGGGGCTTTGGAGACCCAGTACTTC
CDR3 protein: CASSLRQGALETQYF

J gene: TRBJ2-1
D gene: TRBD2
clone size: -
V gene: TRBV4-2
CDR3 DNA: TGTGCCAGCAGCCAAGTCGGCGGGGGGACACAGGAGCAGTTCTTC
CDR3 protein: CASSQVGGGTQEQFF

J gene: TRBJ2-1
D gene: -
clone size: once
V gene: TRBV19
CDR3 DNA: TGTGCCAGTAGTATAGGTGGCGGGGGCCGCTACAATGAGCAGTTCTTC
CDR3 protein: CASSIGGGGRYNEQFF

J gene: TRBJ1-6
D gene: -
clone size: -
V gene: TRBV30
CDR3 DNA: TGTGCCTGGACCATCGGCAGCTCCCCGGGGGCAATTTCACCCCTCCACTTT
CDR3 protein: CAWTIGSSPGAISPLHF

J gene: TRBJ1-2
D gene: -
clone size: -
V gene: TRBV5-1
CDR3 DNA: TGCGCCAGCAGCTTGGGGGACGGCTATGGCTACACCTTC
CDR3 protein: CASSLGDGYGYTF

J gene: TRBJ1-1
D gene: -
clone size: -
V gene: TRBV28
CDR3 DNA: TGTGCCAGCAGTTTAAATGGAGAGGAAGCTTTCTTT
CDR3 protein: CASSLNGEEAFF

J gene: TRBJ2-5
D gene: -
clone size: -
V gene: TRBV2
CDR3 DNA: TGTGCCAGCACCTTGGGGGAGACCCAGTACTTC
CDR3 protein: CASTLGETQYF

J gene: TRBJ2-1
D gene: -
clone size: -
V gene: TRBV12-3/TRBV12-4
CDR3 DNA: TGTGCCAGCAGTTTGGAGGGATTGAATGAGCAGTTCTTC
CDR3 protein: CASSLEGLNEQFF

J gene: TRBJ2-2
D gene: -
clone size: -
V gene: TRBV28
CDR3 DNA: TGTGCCAGCAGGAGGTCCACCGGGGAGCTGTTTTTT
CDR3 protein: CASRRSTGELFF

J gene: TRBJ2-1
D gene: TRBD2
clone size: -
V gene: TRBV19
CDR3 DNA: TGTGCCAGTAGTATAGATCACTTCCAGCGGGGGAATGAGCAGTTCTTC
CDR3 protein: CASSIDHFQRGNEQFF

J gene: TRBJ1-1
D gene: TRBD1
clone size: -
V gene: TRBV7-2
CDR3 DNA: TGTGCCAGCGGGGGACAGGTGAACACTGAAGCTTTCTTT
CDR3 protein: CASGGQVNTEAFF

J gene: TRBJ1-1
D gene: -
clone size: -
V gene: TRBV5-1
CDR3 DNA: TGCGCCAGCAGCACAGGATACCCGAACACTGAAGCTTTCTTT
CDR3 protein: CASSTGYPNTEAFF

J gene: TRBJ1-5
D gene: -
clone size: -
V gene: TRBV6-1
CDR3 DNA: TGTGCCAGCAGTGGAAGGGGGGGCGGTTCAGTAAATCAGCCCCAGCATTTT
CDR3 protein: CASSGRGGGSVNQPQHF

J gene: TRBJ1-5
D gene: TRBD1
clone size: -
V gene: TRBV5-1
CDR3 DNA: TGCGCCAGCAGCTTGGCAGGGGGCCAGGGGCAGCCCCAGCATTTT
CDR3 protein: CASSLAGGQGQPQHF

J gene: TRBJ1-3
D gene: TRBD1
clone size: -
V gene: TRBV5-1
CDR3 DNA: TGCGCCAGCAGCTTCGACAGGGGCTCTGGAAACACCATATATTTT
CDR3 protein: CASSFDRGSGNTIYF

J gene: TRBJ1-3
D gene: TRBD1
clone size: -
V gene: TRBV19
CDR3 DNA: TGTGCCAGTAGTCCTGGGACAGGCGGCTCTGGAAACACCATATATTTT
CDR3 protein: CASSPGTGGSGNTIYF

J gene: TRBJ1-2
D gene: TRBD1
clone size: -
V gene: TRBV18
CDR3 DNA: TGTGCCAGCTCACCAACAGGGGTCTATGGCTACACCTTC
CDR3 protein: CASSPTGVYGYTF

J gene: TRBJ2-5
D gene: TRBD1
clone size: -
V gene: TRBV5-1
CDR3 DNA: TGCGCCAGCAGCAGGGGGCTCCAAGAGACCCAGTACTTC
CDR3 protein: CASSRGLQETQYF

J gene: TRBJ1-6
D gene: -
clone size: few
V gene: TRBV7-9
CDR3 DNA: TGTGCCAGCAGCTCGACCCAGGGTATCCTTTATTCACCCCTCCACTTT
CDR3 protein: CASSSTQGILYSPLHF

J gene: TRBJ1-2
D gene: -
clone size: -
V gene: TRBV30
CDR3 DNA: TGTGCCTGGAGTGCGGGGTTCGACGGCTACACCTTC
CDR3 protein: CAWSAGFDGYTF

J gene: TRBJ1-6
D gene: -
clone size: -
V gene: TRBV9
CDR3 DNA: TGTGCCAGCAGCGATAGGGACCTCATTAATAGTTCACCCCTCCACTTT
CDR3 protein: CASSDRDLINSSPLHF

J gene: TRBJ2-7
D gene: -
clone size: -
V gene: TRBV6-2/TRBV6-3
CDR3 DNA: TGTGCCAGCAGTTACGGAGGGGCGGGTAGCTACGAGCAGTACTTC
CDR3 protein: CASSYGGAGSYEQYF

J gene: TRBJ1-5
D gene: -
clone size: -
V gene: TRBV2
CDR3 DNA: TGTGCCAGCAGCCCTAGGACTCGAGGCCAGCCCCAGCATTTT
CDR3 protein: CASSPRTRGQPQHF

J gene: TRBJ2-3
D gene: -
clone size: -
V gene: TRBV6-2/TRBV6-3
CDR3 DNA: TGTGCCAGCAGTAGGGACGACACAGATACGCAGTATTTT
CDR3 protein: CASSRDDTDTQYF

J gene: TRBJ1-2
D gene: -
clone size: -
V gene: TRBV28
CDR3 DNA: TGTGCCAGCAGTTTGGATGAGGGGCGGCGCGGCTACACCTTC
CDR3 protein: CASSLDEGRRGYTF

J gene: TRBJ1-2
D gene: TRBD1
clone size: -
V gene: TRBV18
CDR3 DNA: TGTGCCAGCTCACCTTCCTCCGGACAGGGGGCGAGAGGCTACACCTTC
CDR3 protein: CASSPSSGQGARGYTF

J gene: TRBJ2-4
D gene: TRBD1
clone size: -
V gene: TRBV7-9
CDR3 DNA: TGTGCCAGCAGCCGCGTGACAGGGGGGTTGGACATTCAGTACTTC
CDR3 protein: CASSRVTGGLDIQYF

J gene: TRBJ2-1
D gene: TRBD2
clone size: -
V gene: TRBV4-3
CDR3 DNA: TGCGCCAGCAGCCCCCGGTTACTAGCGGTAAGCGGAAATGAGCAGTTCTTC
CDR3 protein: CASSPRLLAVSGNEQFF

J gene: TRBJ2-3
D gene: TRBD2
clone size: -
V gene: TRBV7-9
CDR3 DNA: TGTGCCAGCAGCCCGGGGGGTGGATCAGATACGCAGTATTTT
CDR3 protein: CASSPGGGSDTQYF